The entry below describes one TCR beta chain. Antigen specificity is unknown. This entry comes from a study of OX40 agonist ivuxolimab in advanced cancers. Turning to the study itself: A diagnosis of hepatocellular carcinoma, melanoma, renal cell or head and neck cancer was present in dose-escalation patients. Study-wide results and caveats: Individuals who were partial responders at 0.1-3.0 mg/kg had clonal expansion that ranked among the lowest. CD4+ and CD8+ T cells in blood underwent clonal expansion by week 6 at 0.1 to 3.0 mg/kg.

V shed 4 bases and J shed 0 bases, with 10 bases lying between them. The CDR3 runs to 14 residues. From germline, CDR1 is MNHEY and CDR2 SMNVEV (reference sequence). Sequenced by immunoSEQ multiplex PCR; TCRdb stores in-frame clones only, minus some. Of 17,000 or so clones listed, over 75% are singletons. The rearrangement joins TRBV27 to TRBJ2-7; no clear D. This sequence was found in an adult with an advanced solid tumor such as melanoma, head and neck, liver or kidney cancer. Sequencing was performed on CD4+ or CD8+ T cells sorted from blood, taken in a trial of the OX40 agonist ivuxolimab. The CDR3 spells CASSSHLSSYEQYF. The CDR3 DNA reads as TGTGCCAGCAGTTCCCATCTGAGCTCCTACGAGCAGTACTTC.